Presented here are 21 T cell receptor beta chains from one specimen sequenced in a study of blood T cell repertoires in COVID-19. Profiling relied on immunoSEQ multiplex PCR, and the TCRdb table lists in-frame clones only, not all of them. The table records hundreds of thousands of clones, approximately 86% of them present only once. The specimen was peripheral blood. Receptors originate from a human donor in a cohort sampled during active COVID-19.

This clone has more than one count but fewer than ten. The gene calls are TRBV6-5 and TRBJ2-2; 13 nucleotides align to TRBD2. The V gene's germline CDR1 is MNHEY and CDR2 SVGAGI. This CDR3 is built from 15 residues. Trimming at V came to 6 bases and at J to 8 bases, leaving 6 bases not matched to a gene. The CDR3 coding sequence is TGTGCCAGCAGAGGGACTAGCGGGGTGAAAGGGGAGCTGTTTTTT. Amino acid sequence: CASRGTSGVKGELFF.

The V gene is TRBV4-2, the J gene TRBJ1-2; 7 bases line up with TRBD1. Germline-derived CDR1 and CDR2 are LGHNA and YNFKEQ. V was pared by 0 bases and J by 3 bases, with 10 bases of the junction left unmatched. This CDR3 region has 17 residues. CDR3 residues: CASSQEAGQPTYYGYTF. As DNA, the CDR3 is TGTGCCAGCAGCCAAGAGGCGGGACAGCCCACCTACTATGGCTACACCTTC.

The chain recombines TRBV24-1 with TRBJ2-1; D remains unclear. V was clipped by 6 bases and J by 3 bases, with 2 bases between them. The CDR3 is 11 residues long. Germline V gives CDR1 KGHDR, CDR2 SFDVKD. This CDR3 is CATSYYNEQFF. The CDR3 nucleotides are TGTGCCACCAGTTACTACAATGAGCAGTTCTTC.

The chain combines TRBV5-1 with TRBJ1-2, with TRBD1 matching over 7 bases. Germline CDR1 reads SGHRS; CDR2 reads YFSETQ. This CDR3 is built from 16 residues. The ends lost 0 bases at V and 2 bases at J; junction bases unmatched: 7. CDR3 residues: CASSLAAGRGNYGYTF. In nucleotides, the CDR3 is TGCGCCAGCAGCTTGGCCGCCGGCAGGGGGAACTATGGCTACACCTTC.

This clone has only one observation. V is TRBV7-9 and J is TRBJ1-2; 11 positions agree with TRBD1. The CDR3 has 12 amino acids. V trimming: 1 base; J trimming: 13 bases; junction bases outside the gene matches: 2. The germline gives CDR1 SEHNR, CDR2 FQNEAQ (reference sequence). DNA for the CDR3: TGTGCCAGCAGCTTAGTGGACAGGGGGCTCACCTTC. Translated: CASSLVDRGLTF. Complete variable domain (other parts from reference TRBV7-9 and TRBJ1-2): DTGVSQNPRHKITKRGQNVTFRCDPISEHNRLYWYRQTLGQGPEFLTYFQNEAQLEKSRLLSDRFSAERPKGSFSTLEIQRTEQGDSAMYLCASSLVDRGLTFGSGTRLTVV.

This clone was picked up one time. J is TRBJ2-7 and V is TRBV7-6; 8 positions match TRBD1. The V gene's germline CDR1 is SGHVS and CDR2 FNYEAQ. This CDR3 is 14 amino acids long. Trimming took 5 bases from V and 6 from J; bases not matched to a gene: 9. CDR3 sequence (DNA): TGTGCCAGCAGCCCCTGGACAGGGAATATCGAGCAGTACTTC. Residues: CASSPWTGNIEQYF. Looking up the rest from reference TRBV7-6 and TRBJ2-7 gives the full variable domain: GAGVSQSPRYKVTKRGQDVALRCDPISGHVSLYWYRQALGQGPEFLTYFNYEAQQDKSGLPNDRFSAERPEGSISTLTIQRTEQRDSAMYRCASSPWTGNIEQYFGPGTRLTVT.

The table lists this clone with a few counts. Other DNA sequences in this specimen translate into the identical CDR3. The chain combines TRBV7-3 with TRBJ2-3; D may be TRBD2 (7 bases). The CDR3 sequence is 15 residues long. V lost 0 bases, J lost 1 base, and 8 bases lay in between. Germline V gives CDR1 SGHTA, CDR2 FQGTGA. The CDR3 DNA sequence: TGTGCCAGCAGCTTAACAGGGGGGGGCACAGATACGCAGTATTTT. It yields the protein CASSLTGGGTDTQYF. Full variable domain (missing parts from reference TRBV7-3 and TRBJ2-3): GAGVSQTPSNKVTEKGKYVELRCDPISGHTALYWYRQSLGQGPEFLIYFQGTGAADDSGLPNDRFFAVRPEGSVSTLKIQRTERGDSAVYLCASSLTGGGTDTQYFGPGTRLTVL.

V usage is TRBV19 and J usage is TRBJ2-4; 9 bases align to TRBD1. Per the germline V gene, CDR1 is LNHDA and CDR2 is SQIVND (reference sequence). This CDR3 is 15 amino acids long. The junction had 13 bases not matched to a gene; V was cut back by 9 bases and J by 7 bases. The CDR3 spells CASSKGQGPGNIQYF. The DNA for the CDR3 is TGTGCCAGCTCGAAGGGACAGGGCCCCGGGAACATTCAGTACTTC.

The chain carries TRBV5-1 and TRBJ2-5; TRBD2 is a possible D gene (6 bases). Per germline, CDR1 SGHRS and CDR2 YFSETQ. V lost 4 bases, J lost 2 bases, and 12 bases lay in between. The CDR3 spans 14 residues. The CDR3 DNA reads TGCGCCAGCAGCCCAGGGACTTCTCAAGAGACCCAGTACTTC. Translating gives CASSPGTSQETQYF.

The chain employs TRBV6-6 and TRBJ2-5; TRBD2 matches at 14 bases. The CDR3 has 18 residues. The germline V gene has CDR1 MNHNY and CDR2 SVGAGI (reference sequence). V dropped 5 bases and J dropped 5; count of bases not matched to a gene: 13. The CDR3 sequence is CASSPLRLAGGPGETQYF. As DNA, the CDR3 is TGTGCCAGCAGTCCACTTCGACTAGCGGGGGGGCCTGGGGAGACCCAGTACTTC.

This clone has only a few counts. The chain carries TRBV5-1 and TRBJ2-1, with unresolved D. The CDR3 contains 15 residues. CDR1 is SGHRS and CDR2 is YFSETQ in the germline V gene. The V gene lost 0 bases and the J gene lost 6 bases, with 13 bases spanning the gap. The DNA of the CDR3 is TGCGCCAGCAGCTTGGAGGCCCACACGGGCAATGAGCAGTTCTTC. Its protein product is CASSLEAHTGNEQFF.

V usage is TRBV29-1 and J usage is TRBJ2-1; perhaps TRBD2 as D (7 bases). V lost 0 bases and J lost 9, with 12 bases in between. Germline assignment: CDR1 SQVTM and CDR2 ANQGSEA. This CDR3 contains 13 residues. The CDR3 coding sequence is TGCAGCGTTGAAGAAGGGAGGGGGAGTGAGCAGTTCTTC. Translation: CSVEEGRGSEQFF.

The chain carries TRBV3-1 (or the pseudogene TRBV3-2) and TRBJ1-6; D possibly corresponds to TRBD1 (5 bases). V was clipped by 1 base and J by 5 bases, with 12 bases between them. This CDR3 region has 16 residues. CDR1 is LGHDT and CDR2 is YNNKEL in the germline V gene (reference sequence). CDR3 DNA: TGTGCCAGCAGCCAAGCATCAGGGAAAGATAATTCACCCCTCCACTTT. Translated: CASSQASGKDNSPLHF.

The genes are TRBV19 and TRBJ1-6; TRBD1 might be the D (5 bases). CDR3 length equals 14 residues. Trimming pared 6 bases from V and 3 bases from J, leaving 9 bases between. Germline V lookup: CDR1 LNHDA, CDR2 SQIVND (reference sequence). CDR3 in amino acids: CASRGVSYNSPLHF. The CDR3 DNA sequence: TGTGCCAGTAGAGGGGTCAGCTATAATTCACCCCTCCACTTT.

The rearrangement links TRBV7-9 to TRBJ1-5, with D tentatively TRBD1 (5 bases). The CDR3 contains 14 residues. Germline CDR1 is SEHNR and CDR2 is FQNEAQ (reference sequence). V was trimmed by 5 bases and J by 0 bases, leaving 8 bases between them. The CDR3 is CASSPGVSNQPQHF. The CDR3 bases are TGTGCCAGCAGCCCGGGGGTTAGCAATCAGCCCCAGCATTTT.

The J gene is TRBJ2-7, the V gene TRBV2; D might be TRBD1 (5 bases). Trimming pared 5 bases from V and 4 bases from J, leaving 12 bases between. The CDR3 is 13 amino acids. The germline V gene encodes CDR1 SNHLY and CDR2 FYNNEI. The CDR3: CASSKGQQYEQYF. The CDR3, as DNA: TGTGCCAGCAGTAAAGGACAACAATACGAGCAGTACTTC. The full variable domain, with the rest looked up from reference TRBV2 and TRBJ2-7, is EPEVTQTPSHQVTQMGQEVILRCVPISNHLYFYWYRQILGQKVEFLVSFYNNEISEKSEIFDDQFSVERPDGSNFTLKIRSTKLEDSAMYFCASSKGQQYEQYFGPGTRLTVT.

V usage is TRBV29-1 and J usage is TRBJ2-7; weak D call: TRBD1 (5 bases). Trimming stripped 1 base from V and 5 bases from J, with 15 bases between. CDR3 length: 14 amino acids. Germline V lookup: CDR1 SQVTM, CDR2 ANQGSEA. The DNA for the CDR3 is TGCAGCGTTGAAGTTGAGGCAGGGCGAGACGAGCAGTACTTC. Encoded protein: CSVEVEAGRDEQYF.

J is TRBJ1-6 and V is TRBV11-3, with D unresolved. Germline assignment: CDR1 SGHNT and CDR2 YENEEA. This CDR3 contains 17 residues. With 0 bases removed from V and 6 bases from J, the gap between germline ends came to 15 bases. CDR3 in DNA: TGTGCCAGCAGCTTAGACCCGGCGGCCCCCTCTAATTCACCCCTCCACTTT. Translating it yields CASSLDPAAPSNSPLHF.

The V gene is TRBV3-1 (or the pseudogene TRBV3-2), the J gene TRBJ2-7; D perhaps matches TRBD2 (6 bases). Germline CDR1 reads LGHDT; CDR2 reads YNNKEL (reference sequence). The CDR3 consists of 15 residues. V was trimmed by 2 bases and J by 1 base, leaving 12 bases between them. DNA for the CDR3: TGTGCCAGCAGCCAAAGGACGGAGGGTTCCTACGAGCAGTACTTC. It encodes CASSQRTEGSYEQYF.

A note on this clone: Other DNA sequences from this sample encode an identical CDR3 as well. The rearrangement joins TRBV7-2 to TRBJ2-7; TRBD2 matches at 9 bases. Trimming cost V 1 base and J 0 bases; bases outside gene matches: 1. The germline CDR1 and CDR2 sequences are SGHTA and FQGNSA. The CDR3 contains 15 residues. The CDR3 sequence is CASSLVSGSSYEQYF. The DNA of the CDR3 is TGTGCCAGCAGCTTAGTTAGCGGGAGCTCCTACGAGCAGTACTTC.

The chain recombines TRBV28 with TRBJ2-7, with 13 bases identical to TRBD2. Germline CDR1 MDHEN, CDR2 SYDVKM. J gave up 9 bases and V 10 bases, and 21 bases lay outside the gene matches. CDR3 length equals 17 residues. CDR3: CATGLAGVLSPEDGQYF. DNA of the CDR3: TGTGCCACCGGACTAGCGGGAGTCCTGTCGCCCGAAGACGGGCAGTACTTC.